The next 16 T cell receptor beta chains were all read from a single sample in a study of beta chain features in type 1 diabetes. Sequenced material consisted of expressed TCRB transcripts (all of the isolated RNA was reverse transcribed). The table came from immunoSEQ multiplex PCR; TCRdb's copy has only in-frame clones and leaves some out. Found here are under 500,000 clones, approximately 28% of them singletons; the top ten hold about 0.065%. The material sequenced was naive CD4+ T cells from blood. The receptor set was obtained from a man aged 18 to 30 in good health.

This clone was seen more than once but under ten times. The rearrangement uses TRBV13 and TRBJ1-5, with 10 bases that match TRBD1. Germline V gives CDR1 PRHDT, CDR2 FYEKMQ (reference sequence). This CDR3 contains 17 residues. After removal of 5 bases from V and 0 bases from J, the junction contained 7 bases not matched to a gene. CDR3 DNA: TGTGCCAGCAGCGCGACAGGGGGCAGGTCTAGCAATCAGCCCCAGCATTTT. The encoded protein is CASSATGGRSSNQPQHF.

The chain recombines TRBV28 with TRBJ2-5; 10 bases line up with TRBD1. The J segment lost 4 bases and the V segment lost 2 bases, leaving 1 base of the junction unmatched. CDR1 is MDHEN and CDR2 is SYDVKM in the germline V gene. The CDR3 totals 14 residues. CDR3 protein: CASSLRTGGETQYF. Here the CDR3 DNA reads TGTGCCAGCAGTTTACGGACAGGGGGAGAGACCCAGTACTTC.

J is TRBJ1-1 and V is TRBV7-2; D uncertain. The CDR3 consists of 14 residues. The germline V gene encodes CDR1 SGHTA and CDR2 FQGNSA. The V end was cut by 5 bases, the J end by 1 base, with 11 bases between. CDR3 amino acids: CASSLQTGNTEAFF. CDR3 DNA sequence: TGTGCCAGCAGCCTCCAGACCGGGAACACTGAAGCTTTCTTT. Variable domain in full (rest from reference TRBV7-2 and TRBJ1-1): GAGVSQSPSNKVTEKGKDVELRCDPISGHTALYWYRQSLGQGLEFLIYFQGNSAPDKSGLPSDRFSAERTGGSVSTLTIQRTQQEDSAVYLCASSLQTGNTEAFFGQGTRLTVV.

This chain uses TRBV7-3 with TRBJ2-3; 12 bases agree with TRBD2. The V gene's germline CDR1 is SGHTA and CDR2 FQGTGA. J lost 4 bases, V lost 4 bases, and 6 bases had no gene match. The CDR3 is 16 amino acids. CDR3 residues: CASSSSTSGSADTQYF. The CDR3 DNA is TGTGCCAGCAGCTCTTCGACTAGCGGGAGTGCAGATACGCAGTATTTT.

This clone has more than one count but fewer than ten. The J gene is TRBJ2-3, the V gene TRBV7-2; TRBD1 aligns across 11 bases. The CDR3 is 16 amino acids. CDR1 is SGHTA and CDR2 is FQGNSA in the germline V gene. With 2 bases clipped from V and 4 bases from J, the junction kept 5 bases outside the gene matches. The CDR3 loop is CASSLTGTGGPDTQYF. The CDR3 DNA reads as TGTGCCAGCAGCTTAACCGGGACAGGGGGTCCAGATACGCAGTATTTT.

The rearrangement joins TRBV6-5 to TRBJ2-5, with 7 bases fitting TRBD1. The CDR3 sequence is 15 residues long. CDR1 is MNHEY, CDR2 SVGAGI, per germline. Trimming took 5 bases from V and 5 from J; bases not matched to a gene: 11. The DNA for the CDR3 is TGTGCCAGCAGTAGGGGACAGTCCCGCCTGGAGACCCAGTACTTC. It encodes CASSRGQSRLETQYF.

This rearrangement joins TRBV4-3 to TRBJ2-7, with 7 bases identical to TRBD2. The CDR3 runs 14 residues. V was clipped by 3 bases and J by 3 bases; unmatched bases: 5. Per the germline V gene, CDR1 is LGHNA and CDR2 is YSLEER. The CDR3 nucleotides read TGCGCCAGCAGCCAGAAAACGGGAGGCTACGAGCAGTACTTC. It specifies CASSQKTGGYEQYF.

This clone was observed a few times. The chain carries TRBV18 and TRBJ1-2, with a tentative D call TRBD1 (5 bases). Trimming left V 4 bases short and J 1 base short, with 10 bases between. The CDR3 spans 14 residues. Germline V gene lookup returns CDR1 KGHSH and CDR2 LQKENI. In DNA, the CDR3 is TGTGCCAGCTCACGGGGACCGCTTAACTATGGCTACACCTTC. This translates into CASSRGPLNYGYTF.

This chain joins TRBV5-6 and TRBJ2-3; possible D gene TRBD2, 6 bases. The CDR3 contains 13 residues. The V gene's germline CDR1 is SGHDT and CDR2 YYEEEE. The germline V and J ends were trimmed by 1 base and 4 bases, with 7 bases remaining between them. CDR3 loop: CASSLRGSDTQYF. DNA of the CDR3: TGTGCCAGCAGCTTGCGGGGGTCAGATACGCAGTATTTT. The full variable domain, completed using reference TRBV5-6 and TRBJ2-3, is DAGVTQSPTHLIKTRGQQVTLRCSPKSGHDTVSWYQQALGQGPQFIFQYYEEEERQRGNFPDRFSGHQFPNYSSELNVNALLLGDSALYLCASSLRGSDTQYFGPGTRLTVL.

The rearrangement joins TRBV6-6 to TRBJ2-5; D unresolved. This CDR3 spans 14 amino acids. Germline assignment: CDR1 MNHNY and CDR2 SVGAGI (reference sequence). The V end lost 0 bases, the J end lost 5 bases, and 10 bases lay between the germline ends. The CDR3 loop reads CASSYSSPRETQYF. The DNA of the CDR3 is TGTGCCAGCAGTTACTCGAGTCCCAGGGAGACCCAGTACTTC.

This chain uses TRBV4-3 with TRBJ1-1; weak D call: TRBD1 (5 bases). Germline V gene sequence: CDR1 LGHNA, CDR2 YSLEER. The V end was cut by 4 bases, the J end by 3 bases, with 9 bases between. The CDR3 sequence is 13 residues long. CDR3 residues: CASSPGRDTEAFF. CDR3 coding DNA: TGCGCCAGCAGCCCAGGGCGGGACACTGAAGCTTTCTTT.

The rearrangement joins TRBV7-9 to TRBJ1-2; TRBD1 matches at 7 bases. The CDR3 contains 13 residues. The ends lost 6 bases at V and 8 bases at J; junction bases unmatched: 9. Germline CDR1 reads SEHNR; CDR2 reads FQNEAQ (reference sequence). Here the CDR3 DNA reads TGTGCCAGCAGTCTCGACAGGGTTACGGGCTACACCTTC. It translates to CASSLDRVTGYTF.

The rearrangement joins TRBV30 to TRBJ2-7; 10 bases agree with TRBD1. Trimming removed 4 bases from V and 2 bases from J; junction bases left unmatched: 2. The CDR3 contains 13 residues. CDR1 is GTSNPN and CDR2 is SVGIG in the germline V gene (reference sequence). CDR3 coding DNA: TGTGCCTGGACAGGGACAGGGGCCTACGAGCAGTACTTC. Translated, it gives CAWTGTGAYEQYF. The variable domain in full, completed from reference TRBV30 and TRBJ2-7, reads SQTIHQWPATLVQPVGSPLSLECTVEGTSNPNLYWYRQAAGRGLQLLFYSVGIGQISSEVPQNLSASRPQDRQFILSSKKLLLSDSGFYLCAWTGTGAYEQYFGPGTRLTVT.

The gene calls are TRBV5-1 and TRBJ1-1; 7 bases align to TRBD1. In germline, CDR1 is SGHRS, CDR2 YFSETQ. The CDR3 runs to 16 residues. The junction had 12 bases not matched to a gene; V was cut back by 2 bases and J by 5 bases. The CDR3 DNA reads as TGCGCCAGCAGCTTCCGAGCTCCGACAGGGACAACTGAAGCTTTCTTT. This encodes CASSFRAPTGTTEAFF.

This clone was recorded a few times. The chain recombines TRBV27 with TRBJ2-5; unclear D gene. This CDR3 has 15 amino acids. Germline-derived CDR1 and CDR2 are MNHEY and SMNVEV (reference sequence). V lost 3 bases, J lost 0 bases, and 11 bases lay in between. The CDR3 here is CASSLLSLYQETQYF. The CDR3 region has the DNA TGTGCCAGCAGTTTGTTATCCCTGTACCAAGAGACCCAGTACTTC.

The J gene is TRBJ2-5, the V gene TRBV7-2; D gene uncertain. The CDR3 has 14 amino acids. Trimming removed 6 bases from V and 5 bases from J, with 16 bases in between. CDR1 is SGHTA and CDR2 is FQGNSA in the germline V gene. CDR3 nucleotide sequence: TGTGCCAGCAGACGAGGCCAACTGGGGGAGACCCAGTACTTC. Translation gives CASRRGQLGETQYF.